Sequencing of this T cell receptor (beta chain) was carried out in a study of CD8+CD57+ T cells in acquired aplastic anemia (dated 2018 in TCRdb). Study-level background: On average, sorted CD4+ and CD8+ cells yielded about 3 ug of extracted DNA, with a range of 0.2 to 27.4 ug. A CD8+CD57+ expansion meant a frequency higher than the mean frequency seen in healthy subjects.

Genomic DNA was used as template for profiling of TCR beta VDJ combinations and CDR3 sequences. TCR repertoire sequencing was run on an Illumina HiSeq 2000. The published analysis was carried out like this. Repertoire assessment relied on Simpson's diversity index, CDR3 size and DJ length profiles, and TRBV/TRBJ rearrangement plots. The immunodominant clone was defined as the most abundant DNA sequence in deep sequencing data. CDR3 amino acid sequences were checked for sharing between subjects and were compared against published repertoires and the VDJdb database. TCRdb trimmed the raw reads at Q25, called clones with MiXCR and kept productive beta chains. Rows matching on CDR3 protein sequence are summarized as one entry with the most common DNA and genes. The V and J calls follow TCRdb's processing rather than the paper's. The sample has under 200,000 distinct CDR3 sequences on record, roughly 48% of them singletons. The ten largest clones represent 2.5% to 3.5% of the sample.

General study outcomes and caveats: Although some 28 CD8+ CDR3 sequences were shared by patients and controls, these sequences appeared highly expressed in patients and within the immunodominant clones of patients. Patients and healthy controls showed no significant difference in CD8+ Simpson's diversity (P=0.060).

About this clonotype: Which antigen it targets is not known. Base quality data are lacking; no much larger clone is found one base away.

Patients chosen for sequencing had shown expansion of CD8+CD57+ cells by flow cytometry. Every patient had a diagnosis of severe acquired aplastic anemia based on International Study of Aplastic Anemia and Agranulocytosis and Camitta criteria. No patient had received any therapy when blood was sampled. The study deep-sequenced TCR repertoires of sorted CD4+ and CD8+ blood T cells from severe aplastic anemia patients and healthy subjects. In the USA, patient enrollment took place under clinicaltrials.gov protocols 00001620, 01623167, 00001397, 00071045, 00081523 and 00961064. Ficoll-Paque density gradient centrifugation was used to isolate peripheral blood mononuclear cells. Before DNA was extracted, CD4+ and CD8+ T cells were sorted using either FACS or magnetic beads. The CDR3 has 17 amino acids, counting the end cysteine and phenylalanine. The retained sequence is limited to the CDR3, 51 bases, with the frame set at the first base. For CDR1 and CDR2, the germline V gene lists SGHVS and FNYEAQ. Trimming at the junction amounts to 4 bases on V and 6 bases on J, and the germline ends lie 21 bases apart.

This receptor chain uses TRBV7-6 and TRBJ2-2; the D gene could be either TRBD1 or TRBD2, each agreeing at 6 bases. The sequenced material came from sorted CD4+, CD8+, or CD8+CD57+ T cells (not recorded which) from PBMCs. This receptor was taken from a human donor with aplastic anemia. The CDR3 is CASSSVVGGGDAGELFF. The nucleotide sequence reads as follows: TGTGCCAGCAGCTCAGTCGTGGGGGGCGGGGACGCCGGGGAGCTGTTTTTT. Reference TRBV7-6 and TRBJ2-2 proteins supply the regions before and after the CDR3; the full variable domain is: GAGVSQSPRYKVTKRGQDVALRCDPISGHVSLYWYRQALGQGPEFLTYFNYEAQQDKSGLPNDRFSAERPEGSISTLTIQRTEQRDSAMYRCASSSVVGGGDAGELFFGEGSRLTVL.